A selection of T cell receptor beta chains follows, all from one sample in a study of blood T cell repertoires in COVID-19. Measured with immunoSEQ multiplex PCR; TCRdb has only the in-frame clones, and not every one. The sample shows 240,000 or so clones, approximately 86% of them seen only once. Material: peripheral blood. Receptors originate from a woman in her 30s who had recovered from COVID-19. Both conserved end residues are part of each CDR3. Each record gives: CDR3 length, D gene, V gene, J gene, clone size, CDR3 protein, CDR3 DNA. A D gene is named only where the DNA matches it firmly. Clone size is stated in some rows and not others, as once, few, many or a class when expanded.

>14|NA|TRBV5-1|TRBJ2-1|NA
CASSLDQRLDEQFF
TGCGCCAGCAGCTTGGACCAGAGGTTGGATGAGCAGTTCTTC
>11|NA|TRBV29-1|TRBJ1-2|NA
CSVWDNHGYTF
TGCAGCGTGTGGGACAACCATGGCTACACCTTC
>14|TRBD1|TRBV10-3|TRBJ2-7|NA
CAILPERGPYEQYF
TGTGCCATCCTCCCGGAGAGGGGGCCCTACGAGCAGTACTTC
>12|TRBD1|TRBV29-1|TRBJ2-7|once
CSVAGGPYEQYF
TGCAGCGTTGCAGGGGGCCCCTACGAGCAGTACTTC
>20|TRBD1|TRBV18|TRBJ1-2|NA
CASSPYLQVPGQGSNYGYTF
TGTGCCAGCTCACCTTACCTCCAAGTCCCGGGACAGGGTTCAAACTATGGCTACACCTTC
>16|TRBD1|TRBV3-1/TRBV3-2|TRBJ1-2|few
CASSQDQRDREYGYTF
TGTGCCAGCAGCCAAGATCAACGGGACAGGGAATATGGCTACACCTTC
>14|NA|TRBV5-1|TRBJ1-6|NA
CASSLEQFGSPLHF
TGCGCCAGCAGCTTGGAACAATTTGGTTCACCCCTCCACTTT
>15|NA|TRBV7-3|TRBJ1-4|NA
CASSSTPSTNEKLFF
TGTGCCAGCAGCTCGACTCCTTCAACTAATGAAAAACTGTTTTTT
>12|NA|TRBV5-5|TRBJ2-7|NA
CASSLFGIEQYF
TGTGCCAGCAGCCTCTTCGGTATCGAGCAGTACTTC
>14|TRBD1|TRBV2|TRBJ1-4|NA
CASSLTGVGEKLFF
TGTGCCAGCAGTCTGACAGGGGTCGGTGAAAAACTGTTTTTT
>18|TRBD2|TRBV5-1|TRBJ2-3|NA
CASSRGLAGGPSTDTQYF
TGCGCCAGCAGCCGGGGACTAGCGGGGGGCCCGAGCACAGATACGCAGTATTTT
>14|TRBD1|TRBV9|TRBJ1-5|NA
CASSRTGGNQPQHF
TGTGCCAGCAGCCGGACAGGGGGCAATCAGCCCCAGCATTTT
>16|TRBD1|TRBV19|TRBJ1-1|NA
CASSPRSHRQGAGTFF
TGTGCCAGTAGCCCCAGGAGTCATCGACAGGGGGCGGGAACTTTCTTT
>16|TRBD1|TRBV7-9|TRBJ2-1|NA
CASSARTGSSYNEQFF
TGTGCCAGCAGCGCCCGGACAGGTAGCTCCTACAATGAGCAGTTCTTC
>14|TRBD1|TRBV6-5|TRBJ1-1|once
CASRPPGQDPEAFF
TGTGCCAGCCGCCCTCCCGGACAGGACCCTGAAGCTTTCTTT
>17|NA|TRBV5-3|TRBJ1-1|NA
CARSPEGGSSPNTEAFF
TGTGCCAGAAGCCCTGAGGGAGGCTCCTCTCCGAACACTGAAGCTTTCTTT
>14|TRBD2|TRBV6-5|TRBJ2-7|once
CASTQAGGGAEQYF
TGTGCCAGCACCCAGGCCGGCGGGGGGGCCGAGCAGTACTTC
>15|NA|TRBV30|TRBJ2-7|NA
CAWSVFSGLGSEQYF
TGTGCCTGGAGTGTATTTTCCGGATTGGGGAGCGAGCAGTACTTC
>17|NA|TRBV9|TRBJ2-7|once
CASSPRAGLASSYEQYF
TGTGCCAGCAGCCCGCGAGCGGGTCTGGCCTCCTCCTACGAGCAGTACTTC
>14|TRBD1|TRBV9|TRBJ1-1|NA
CASSPRQGATEAFF
TGTGCCAGCAGCCCCCGCCAGGGGGCCACTGAAGCTTTCTTT
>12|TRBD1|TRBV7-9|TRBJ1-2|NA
CASSYRGYGYTF
TGTGCCAGCAGTTACAGGGGCTATGGCTACACCTTC
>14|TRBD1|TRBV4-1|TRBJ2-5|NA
CASSPRTGEETQYF
TGCGCCAGCAGCCCTCGGACAGGGGAAGAGACCCAGTACTTC
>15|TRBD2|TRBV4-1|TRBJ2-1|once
CASGTSGDDYNEQFF
TGCGCCAGCGGGACTAGCGGGGATGACTACAATGAGCAGTTCTTC
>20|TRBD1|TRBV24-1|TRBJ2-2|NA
CATSDLRGDRAWGDTGELFF
TGTGCCACCAGTGATTTGAGGGGAGACAGGGCCTGGGGTGACACCGGGGAGCTGTTTTTT
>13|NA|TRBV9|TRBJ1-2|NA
CASSVSEAYGYTF
TGTGCCAGCAGCGTATCCGAGGCGTATGGCTACACCTTC
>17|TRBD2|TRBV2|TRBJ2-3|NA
CASSELLAGGNTDTQYF
TGTGCCAGCAGTGAACTACTAGCGGGGGGAAACACAGATACGCAGTATTTT
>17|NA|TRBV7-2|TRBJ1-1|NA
CASSLALRGMANTEAFF
TGTGCCAGCAGCTTAGCGCTTAGGGGAATGGCGAACACTGAAGCTTTCTTT
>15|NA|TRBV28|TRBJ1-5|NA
CASRRRGGASQPQHF
TGTGCCAGCAGAAGGAGGGGGGGGGCGAGCCAGCCCCAGCATTTT
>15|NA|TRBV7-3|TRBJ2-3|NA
CASSLSGQNPDTQYF
TGTGCCAGCAGTTTATCGGGACAAAATCCAGATACGCAGTATTTT
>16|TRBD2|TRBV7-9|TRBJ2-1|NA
CASSLASGGDYNEQFF
TGTGCCAGCAGCTTAGCTAGCGGGGGGGACTACAATGAGCAGTTCTTC